This record covers a single T cell receptor (beta chain). Its antigen remains unidentified. Both 60 Vbeta primers and 13 Jbeta primers went into the PCR. Original methodology: It was a later analysis that counted about 80 million unique TCR beta chains, of which some 9.9 million were shared. Profiled with immunoSEQ multiplex PCR; TCRdb holds only in-frame clones, not every one. The DNA gave D and trimming, while V, J and clone size come from that table. This sample carries 100,000 to 150,000 clones, around 72% of them seen once, and the ten largest clones take about 1.6%. These data originate in a study of cytomegalovirus exposure and HLA in healthy donors. The study's findings and limits: The study carried out a later analysis of TCR beta sequences. It associated 16,951 of them with specific HLA alleles at a false discovery rate of 0.05. Among TCR beta chains of equal frequency, HLA-associated ones were more clonally expanded in a later analysis. Some TCR beta chains (roughly 160 of them) were listed as cytomegalovirus-associated.

The ends were cut back, 10 bases at V and 2 bases at J, with 12 bases in the middle. Germline V gene sequence: CDR1 MNHEY, CDR2 SVGAGI. The CDR3 has 13 residues. The J gene is TRBJ2-1, the V gene TRBV6-5; D is possibly TRBD1 (6 bases). Sequencing was done on a sample of PBMCs. This clonotype was sampled from a woman younger than 35 in good health and CMV-seronegative. The CDR3 DNA sequence: TGTGCCACTACAGGGAACGCCTACAATGAGCAGTTCTTC. Amino acid sequence: CATTGNAYNEQFF.